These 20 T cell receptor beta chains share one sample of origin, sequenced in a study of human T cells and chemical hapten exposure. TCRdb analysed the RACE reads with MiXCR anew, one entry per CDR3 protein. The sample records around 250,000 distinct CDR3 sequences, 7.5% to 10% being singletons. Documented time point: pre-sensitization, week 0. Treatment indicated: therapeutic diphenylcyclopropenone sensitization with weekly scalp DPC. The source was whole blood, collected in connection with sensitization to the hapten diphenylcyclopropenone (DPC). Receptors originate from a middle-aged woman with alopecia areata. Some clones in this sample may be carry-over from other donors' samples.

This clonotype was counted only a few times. CDR3 region: CASSYQTGYNEQFF. Here the CDR3 DNA reads TGTGCCAGCAGTTATCAGACAGGGTACAATGAGCAGTTCTTC. The V and J genes are TRBV6-2 or TRBV6-3 and TRBJ2-1, with 7 bases identical to TRBD1. The CDR3 runs to 14 residues. V was pared by 3 bases and J by 4 bases, with 3 bases of the junction left unmatched. Germline V lookup: CDR1 MNHEY, CDR2 SVGEGT.

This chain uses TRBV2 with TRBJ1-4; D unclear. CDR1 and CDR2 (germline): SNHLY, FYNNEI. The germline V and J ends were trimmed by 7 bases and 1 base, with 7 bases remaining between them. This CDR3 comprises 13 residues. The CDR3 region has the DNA TGTGCCAGCATGTCTGTAACTAATGAAAAACTGTTTTTT. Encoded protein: CASMSVTNEKLFF.

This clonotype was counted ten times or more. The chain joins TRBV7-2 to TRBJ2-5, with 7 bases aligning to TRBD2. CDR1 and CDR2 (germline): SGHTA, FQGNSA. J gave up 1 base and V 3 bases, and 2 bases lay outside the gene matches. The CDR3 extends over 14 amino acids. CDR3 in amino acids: CASSFKRGQETQYF. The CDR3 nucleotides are TGTGCCAGCAGCTTCAAGCGGGGCCAAGAGACCCAGTACTTC.

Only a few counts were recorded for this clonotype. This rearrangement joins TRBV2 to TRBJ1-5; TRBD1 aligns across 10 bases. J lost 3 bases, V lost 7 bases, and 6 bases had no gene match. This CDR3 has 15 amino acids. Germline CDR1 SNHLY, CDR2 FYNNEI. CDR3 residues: CASKKDRGYNQPQHF. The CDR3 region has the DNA TGTGCCAGCAAGAAGGACAGGGGGTACAATCAGCCCCAGCATTTT.

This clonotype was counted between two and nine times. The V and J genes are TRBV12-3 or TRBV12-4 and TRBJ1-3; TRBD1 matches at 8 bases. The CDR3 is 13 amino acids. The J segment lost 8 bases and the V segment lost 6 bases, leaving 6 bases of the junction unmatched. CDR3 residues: CASSLQGEYTIYF. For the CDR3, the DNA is TGTGCCAGCAGCTTACAGGGGGAGTACACCATATATTTT.

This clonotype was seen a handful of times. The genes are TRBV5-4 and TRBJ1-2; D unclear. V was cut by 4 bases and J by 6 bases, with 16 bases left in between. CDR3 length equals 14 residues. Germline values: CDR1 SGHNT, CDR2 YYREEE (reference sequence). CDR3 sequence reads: CASSELGDGDGYTF. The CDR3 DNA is TGTGCCAGCAGCGAGCTGGGAGACGGAGATGGCTACACCTTC.

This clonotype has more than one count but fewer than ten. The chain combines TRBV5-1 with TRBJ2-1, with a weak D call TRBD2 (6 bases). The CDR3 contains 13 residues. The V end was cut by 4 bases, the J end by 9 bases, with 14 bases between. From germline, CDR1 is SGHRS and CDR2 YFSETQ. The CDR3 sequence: CASSGAGQGEQFF. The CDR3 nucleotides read TGCGCCAGCAGCGGAGCGGGCCAGGGTGAGCAGTTCTTC.

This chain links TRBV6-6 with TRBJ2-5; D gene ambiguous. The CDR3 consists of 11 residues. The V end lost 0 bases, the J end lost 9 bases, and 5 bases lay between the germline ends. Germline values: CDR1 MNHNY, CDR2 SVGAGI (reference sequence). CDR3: CASSYSQPQYF. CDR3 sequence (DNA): TGTGCCAGCAGTTACTCTCAACCCCAGTACTTC.

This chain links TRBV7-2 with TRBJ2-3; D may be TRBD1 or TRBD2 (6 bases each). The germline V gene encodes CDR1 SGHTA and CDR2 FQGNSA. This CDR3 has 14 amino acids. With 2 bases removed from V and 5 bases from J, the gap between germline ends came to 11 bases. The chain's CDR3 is CASSLTRGGDTQYF. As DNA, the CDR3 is TGTGCCAGCAGCTTAACCAGGGGAGGAGATACGCAGTATTTT.

This CDR3 reads CASSVRGRVNSPLHF. In DNA form, the CDR3 reads TGTGCCAGCAGTGTGCGAGGGAGGGTTAATTCACCCCTCCACTTT. The V gene is TRBV6-1, the J gene TRBJ1-6; D is unresolved. Per the germline V gene, CDR1 is MNHNS and CDR2 is SASEGT. Trimming removed 4 bases at V and 6 bases at J, with 13 bases between. The CDR3 extends over 15 amino acids.

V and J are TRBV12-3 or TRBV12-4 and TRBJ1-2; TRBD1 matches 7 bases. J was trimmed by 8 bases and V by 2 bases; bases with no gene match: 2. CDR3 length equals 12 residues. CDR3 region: CASSLTGEGYTF. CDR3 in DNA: TGTGCCAGCAGTTTAACAGGGGAGGGCTACACCTTC.

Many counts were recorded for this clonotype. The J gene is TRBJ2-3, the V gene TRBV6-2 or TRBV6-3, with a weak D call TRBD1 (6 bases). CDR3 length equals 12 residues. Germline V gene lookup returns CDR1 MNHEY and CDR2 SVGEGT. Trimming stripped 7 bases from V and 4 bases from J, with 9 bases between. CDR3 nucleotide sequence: TGTGCCAGCAACCCAGGGGCAGATACGCAGTATTTT. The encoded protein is CASNPGADTQYF.

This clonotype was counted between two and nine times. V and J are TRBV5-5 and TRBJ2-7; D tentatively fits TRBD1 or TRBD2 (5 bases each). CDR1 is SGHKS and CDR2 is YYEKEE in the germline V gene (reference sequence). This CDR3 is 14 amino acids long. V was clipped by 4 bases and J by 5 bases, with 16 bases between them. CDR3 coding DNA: TGTGCCAGCAGCCCCGACGGGACGACCGACGAGCAGTACTTC. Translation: CASSPDGTTDEQYF. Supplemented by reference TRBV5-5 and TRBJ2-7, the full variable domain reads DAGVTQSPTHLIKTRGQQVTLRCSPISGHKSVSWYQQVLGQGPQFIFQYYEKEERGRGNFPDRFSARQFPNYSSELNVNALLLGDSALYLCASSPDGTTDEQYFGPGTRLTVT.

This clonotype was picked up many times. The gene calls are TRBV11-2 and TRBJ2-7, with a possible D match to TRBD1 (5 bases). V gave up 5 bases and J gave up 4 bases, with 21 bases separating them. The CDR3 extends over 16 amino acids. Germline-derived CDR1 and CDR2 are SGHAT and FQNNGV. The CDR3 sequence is CASSILKGSGPYEQYF. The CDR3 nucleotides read TGTGCCAGCAGCATTCTCAAGGGGTCCGGCCCTTACGAGCAGTACTTC.

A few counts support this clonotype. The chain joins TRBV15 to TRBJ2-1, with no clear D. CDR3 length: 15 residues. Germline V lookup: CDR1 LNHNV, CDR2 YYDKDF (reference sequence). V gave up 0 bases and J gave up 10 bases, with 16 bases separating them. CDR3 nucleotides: TGTGCCACCAGCAGAGATGGAATTTCCGCGAGGGAGCAGTTCTTC. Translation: CATSRDGISAREQFF. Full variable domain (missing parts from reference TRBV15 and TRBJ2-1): DAMVIQNPRYQVTQFGKPVTLSCSQTLNHNVMYWYQQKSSQAPKLLFHYYDKDFNNEADTPDNFQSRRPNTSFCFLDIRSPGLGDTAMYLCATSRDGISAREQFFGPGTRLTVL.

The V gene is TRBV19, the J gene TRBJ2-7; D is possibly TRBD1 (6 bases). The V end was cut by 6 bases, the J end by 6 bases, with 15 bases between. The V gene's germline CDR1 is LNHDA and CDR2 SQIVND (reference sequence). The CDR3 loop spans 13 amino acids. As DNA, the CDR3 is TGTGCCAGTAGGGATTGGACAGAATCCGAGCAGTACTTC. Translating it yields CASRDWTESEQYF.

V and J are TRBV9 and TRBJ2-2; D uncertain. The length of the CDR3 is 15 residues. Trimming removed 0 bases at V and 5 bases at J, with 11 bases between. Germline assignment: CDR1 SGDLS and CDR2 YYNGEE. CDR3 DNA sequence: TGTGCCAGCAGCGTAGAAGGGTATGATACCGGGGAGCTGTTTTTT. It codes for CASSVEGYDTGELFF. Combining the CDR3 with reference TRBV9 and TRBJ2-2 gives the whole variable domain DSGVTQTPKHLITATGQRVTLRCSPRSGDLSVYWYQQSLDQGLQFLIQYYNGEERAKGNILERFSAQQFPDLHSELNLSSLELGDSALYFCASSVEGYDTGELFFGEGSRLTVL.

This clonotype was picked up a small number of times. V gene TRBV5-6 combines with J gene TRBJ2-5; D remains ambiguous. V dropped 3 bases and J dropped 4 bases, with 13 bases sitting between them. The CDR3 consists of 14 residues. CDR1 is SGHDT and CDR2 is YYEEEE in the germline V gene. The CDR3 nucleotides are TGTGCCAGCAGCTCGACCACCCTAGTAGAGACCCAGTACTTC. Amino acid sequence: CASSSTTLVETQYF.

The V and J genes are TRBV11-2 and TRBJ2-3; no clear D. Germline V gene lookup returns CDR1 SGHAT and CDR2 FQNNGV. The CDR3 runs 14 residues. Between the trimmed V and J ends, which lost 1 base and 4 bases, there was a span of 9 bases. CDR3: CASSLVVVSDTQYF. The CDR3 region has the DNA TGTGCCAGCAGCTTAGTGGTCGTTTCAGATACGCAGTATTTT.

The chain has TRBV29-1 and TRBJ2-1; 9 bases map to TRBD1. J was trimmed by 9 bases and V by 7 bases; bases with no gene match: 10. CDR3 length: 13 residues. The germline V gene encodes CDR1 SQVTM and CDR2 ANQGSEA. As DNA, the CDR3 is TGCAGCGCCTGGACAGGGGATGAGGTTGAGCAGTTCTTC. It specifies CSAWTGDEVEQFF.